This TCR beta chain was identified in a study of blood T cell repertoires in COVID-19 (dated by TCRdb to 2020 to 2021). About the investigation overall: The collaborator samples originated in the United States, Italy and Spain and spanned the acute and convalescent phases of COVID-19. The prospective study material was composed of cDNA or gDNA derived from T cells, B-cell-depleted T cells, or PBMCs. Deeply sampled blood TCRbeta repertoires from subjects exposed to, actively infected with, or recovered from COVID-19 were included in the dataset. The repertoires were released in a freely available public database meant as a resource for research on the immune response to SARS-CoV-2. Samples came from the ongoing ImmuneRACE study (first 160 participants) plus 1,254 subjects from 6 global collaborators. A de-identified subject ID, COVID-19 status, age in years and sex were almost always included in the sample metadata. Where HLA class I and class II types were available, the types were taken from metadata supplied by the sample provider, not from assay-based typing. General findings and caveats noted by the study authors: Clinical and demographic metadata were provided uncurated, with the amount varying by source and participant.

As for this clone: Its antigen is unknown. Base qualities are not at hand, and no much larger clone is one base apart.

CDR1 and CDR2, looked up from the germline V gene, are SNHLY and FYNNEI. The junction shows trimming of 5 bases on V and 5 bases on J, and the gene matches do not reach 4 bases of it. The CDR3 runs 14 residues from the cysteine to the phenylalanine. Of the read, only the CDR3 DNA is kept; its 42 bases are in frame from base 1. The collaborating institutions used their own protocols to collect whole blood in K2EDTA tubes. For TCRbeta analysis, collaborators shipped samples as frozen whole blood, isolated PBMCs, or DNA extracted from either of those sample types. TCRbeta CDR3 regions were amplified from genomic DNA by means of the immunoSEQ Assay, a bias-controlled multiplex PCR. Processing in the source paper ran as follows. Nucleated cell counts per sample were estimated from amplification of reference gene primers within the assay. Sequence reads were collapsed and filtered to measure the absolute abundance of every unique TCRbeta CDR3 rearrangement. For each sample, productive Simpson clonality was calculated by taking the square root of Simpson's diversity index across productive rearrangements. This immuneACCESS table, as held by TCRdb, lists in-frame sequences with V and J called but not all clones. Of the missing ones, under half trace to an unresolved V gene in checked studies; the others have no known cause. V, J and clone size are taken as reported in that table, and D and trimming were inferred from the DNA itself. The sample includes some 200,000 clones, with 70% to 90% observed a single time. The ten largest clones represent around a fifth of the sample.

The rearranged segments are TRBV2 and TRBJ1-3, and 9 junctional nucleotides match TRBD1. Source material: peripheral blood. The TCR comes from a man between 60 and 75 years old with active or convalescent COVID-19. The DNA sequence is TGTGCCAGCAGTATACAGGGGGCAAGAAACACCATATATTTT. This codes for CASSIQGARNTIYF.